The rows below give T cell receptor beta chains drawn from one sample of a study of cytomegalovirus exposure and HLA in healthy donors. TCRdb's table, derived via immunoSEQ multiplex PCR, lists solely in-frame clones and lacks some. This table has over 150,000 clones, about 82% appearing once. Sample: PBMCs. The receptors were sampled from a woman aged 45-65 years in good health and CMV-seropositive. Both conserved end residues are part of each CDR3. Fields, in order: CDR3 protein, CDR3 DNA, V gene, J gene, CDR3 length, D gene, clone size. D genes are given only for firm matches. Size tells how often a clone was seen (once, few, many) or the class of an expanded clone, and some rows leave it out.

CSSSNGSLNSPLHF	TGTTCCAGCAGCAACGGGTCCTTAAATTCACCCCTCCACTTT	TRBV7-9	TRBJ1-6	14	-	-
CASSPQGARGNTIYF	TGTGCCAGCAGTCCACAGGGGGCGCGTGGAAACACCATATATTTT	TRBV28	TRBJ1-3	15	TRBD1	-
CASSLRFTGPPYGYTF	TGTGCCAGCAGCCTGCGCTTTACAGGACCCCCCTATGGCTACACCTTC	TRBV14	TRBJ1-2	16	-	-
CASSLNSGSYEQFF	TGTGCCAGCAGCTTGAATAGCGGGAGTTATGAGCAGTTCTTC	TRBV7-3	TRBJ2-1	14	TRBD2	-
CASSLDREGEAFF	TGTGCCAGCAGCTTAGACAGGGAAGGTGAAGCTTTCTTT	TRBV11-2	TRBJ1-1	13	-	-
CASSLAGREQFF	TGTGCCAGCAGTTTAGCGGGGCGGGAGCAGTTCTTC	TRBV28	TRBJ2-1	12	-	-
CASSAQDREDYGYTF	TGTGCCAGCAGTGCACAAGACAGGGAGGACTATGGCTACACCTTC	TRBV25-1	TRBJ1-2	15	TRBD1	-
CAWSVEGAGSPLHF	TGTGCCTGGAGTGTCGAAGGGGCAGGGTCACCCCTCCACTTT	TRBV30	TRBJ1-6	14	-	-
CASSLNQPQHF	TGTGCCAGCAGTCTAAATCAGCCCCAGCATTTT	TRBV2	TRBJ1-5	11	-	-
CASNTRLSSYNEQFF	TGTGCCAGCAATACACGCTTAAGCTCCTACAATGAGCAGTTCTTC	TRBV6-5	TRBJ2-1	15	-	-
CSAFREGPQHF	TGCAGTGCTTTCAGGGAAGGTCCCCAGCATTTT	TRBV20-1	TRBJ1-5	11	-	-
CASSLVAGERYEQYF	TGCGCCAGCAGCTTGGTGGCGGGAGAACGGTACGAGCAGTACTTC	TRBV5-1	TRBJ2-7	15	TRBD2	few
CASSPSGGIAKNIQYF	TGTGCCAGCTCACCATCAGGGGGAATAGCCAAAAACATTCAGTACTTC	TRBV18	TRBJ2-4	16	TRBD1	-
CASSKGQLQETQYF	TGTGCCAGCAGTAAAGGACAGCTCCAAGAGACCCAGTACTTC	TRBV28	TRBJ2-5	14	-	-
CASMTGGFVRYTF	TGTGCCAGCATGACAGGGGGTTTTGTCCGCTACACCTTC	TRBV6-6	TRBJ1-2	13	TRBD1	-
CASSPRSLVPGQGHYEQYF	TGTGCCAGCTCACCACGTAGTCTTGTACCGGGACAGGGACACTACGAGCAGTACTTC	TRBV18	TRBJ2-7	19	TRBD1	-
CASSLTSYNEQFF	TGTGCCAGCAGCTTAACTAGCTACAATGAGCAGTTCTTC	TRBV7-3	TRBJ2-1	13	-	-
CASSQEGTGDTEAFF	TGTGCCAGCAGCCAAGAGGGGACAGGGGACACTGAAGCTTTCTTT	TRBV4-2	TRBJ1-1	15	TRBD1	-
CASSSRTGQNQPQHF	TGTGCCAGCAGCTCGCGGACGGGACAGAATCAGCCCCAGCATTTT	TRBV7-2	TRBJ1-5	15	TRBD1	-
CASSFWSVAKNIQYF	TGTGCCAGCAGTTTCTGGTCAGTAGCCAAAAACATTCAGTACTTC	TRBV28	TRBJ2-4	15	-	-
CASIDGQGRNQPQHF	TGTGCCAGCATCGACGGACAGGGGCGCAATCAGCCCCAGCATTTT	TRBV28	TRBJ1-5	15	TRBD1	-
CASSSGQGINTQYF	TGTGCCAGCAGTTCCGGACAGGGTATCAATACGCAGTATTTT	TRBV27	TRBJ2-3	14	TRBD1	-
CASSGYSGTEHEQYF	TGTGCCAGCAGCGGTTATTCCGGGACAGAACACGAGCAGTACTTC	TRBV9	TRBJ2-7	15	TRBD1	-
CASSRLGQVVREQYF	TGTGCCAGCAGCCGGTTGGGACAGGTAGTGAGGGAGCAGTACTTC	TRBV16	TRBJ2-7	15	TRBD1	once
CASSSTGGETDTQYF	TGTGCCAGCAGCTCGACAGGGGGAGAAACAGATACGCAGTATTTT	TRBV5-4	TRBJ2-3	15	TRBD1	-
CASGRTEDEKLFF	TGTGCCAGCGGGAGGACGGAGGATGAAAAACTGTTTTTT	TRBV7-9	TRBJ1-4	13	-	few
CASSPQTSGGRGTQYF	TGTGCCAGCAGTCCCCAGACTAGCGGGGGCCGGGGGACCCAGTACTTC	TRBV28	TRBJ2-5	16	TRBD2	-
CAISDILNTEAFF	TGTGCCATCAGTGACATCCTGAACACTGAAGCTTTCTTT	TRBV10-3	TRBJ1-1	13	-	once
CASSGTSGRGEQFF	TGTGCCAGCTCAGGGACTAGCGGGAGAGGTGAGCAGTTCTTC	TRBV18	TRBJ2-1	14	TRBD2	-
CASSPQTRLARTDTQYF	TGTGCCAGCAGCCCCCAAACGCGACTAGCGCGCACAGATACGCAGTATTTT	TRBV4-2	TRBJ2-3	17	TRBD2	-
CASRAASGAIGTQYF	TGTGCCAGCAGGGCGGCTAGCGGGGCTATAGGTACGCAGTATTTT	TRBV28	TRBJ2-3	15	TRBD2	-
CASSPVGQGVVEQYF	TGTGCCAGCAGCCCTGTCGGACAGGGGGTGGTCGAGCAGTACTTC	TRBV14	TRBJ2-7	15	TRBD1	-
CSVVPGGDF	TGCAGCGTTGTTCCAGGTGGTGACTTT	TRBV29-1	TRBJ1-1	9	-	-
CASSALLAGRGNEQFF	TGTGCCAGCTCGGCTCTCCTAGCGGGAAGGGGGAATGAGCAGTTCTTC	TRBV6-6	TRBJ2-1	16	TRBD2	few
CASRAGSSGANVLTF	TGTGCCAGCAGGGCCGGGAGCTCTGGGGCCAACGTCCTGACTTTC	TRBV28	TRBJ2-6	15	-	-
CASSSHATGNYGYTF	TGTGCCAGCAGTTCCCATGCCACAGGGAACTATGGCTACACCTTC	TRBV28	TRBJ1-2	15	-	-
CASSLRRGAGEAFF	TGTGCCAGCAGTCTTAGGCGGGGCGCAGGAGAAGCTTTCTTT	TRBV28	TRBJ1-1	14	-	-
CATRRQGFSPLHF	TGTGCCACGAGACGACAGGGGTTTTCACCCCTCCACTTT	TRBV5-8	TRBJ1-6	13	TRBD1	-
CASSLSRQETQYF	TGTGCCAGCAGCTTATCTAGGCAAGAGACCCAGTACTTC	TRBV7-2	TRBJ2-5	13	-	-
CASSRDRENTEAFF	TGTGCCAGCTCAAGAGACAGGGAGAACACTGAAGCTTTCTTT	TRBV18	TRBJ1-1	14	TRBD1	-
CASRRGQGDYEAFF	TGTGCCAGCAGGAGAGGACAGGGGGATTATGAAGCTTTCTTT	TRBV9	TRBJ1-1	14	TRBD1	-
CASSRGGALNEQFF	TGTGCCAGCAGCCGCGGGGGGGCCCTCAATGAGCAGTTCTTC	TRBV28	TRBJ2-1	14	TRBD2	-
CSSSLARTSGTGEQYF	TGTTCCAGCAGCTTAGCTCGGACTAGCGGGACGGGCGAGCAGTACTTC	TRBV7-9	TRBJ2-7	16	TRBD2	few